Presented here are 13 T cell receptor beta chains from one specimen sequenced in a study of control samples from healthy donors and cancer patients. Profiling relied on immunoSEQ multiplex PCR, and the TCRdb table lists in-frame clones only, not all of them. The table shows about 61,000 clones, with 90% occurring only once. Sequencing was performed on PBMCs. All receptors derive from a man in his sixties with colorectal cancer.

This clone came up once. V and J are TRBV3-1 (or the pseudogene TRBV3-2) and TRBJ2-7; D gene uncertain. CDR3 length: 11 amino acids. In germline, CDR1 is LGHDT, CDR2 YNNKEL (reference sequence). V was trimmed by 1 base and J by 5 bases, leaving 3 bases between them. The CDR3 region has the DNA TGTGCCAGCAGCCAAGTAAACGAGCAGTACTTC. As protein: CASSQVNEQYF.

This chain links TRBV7-9 with TRBJ2-7; TRBD1 matches at 11 bases. The V gene's germline CDR1 is SEHNR and CDR2 FQNEAQ (reference sequence). Trimming cost V 5 bases and J 1 base; bases outside gene matches: 7. The CDR3 loop spans 16 amino acids. The CDR3 nucleotides are TGTGCCAGCAGCCCCCCCGGGACAGGGGGTTCCTACGAGCAGTACTTC. Its protein product is CASSPPGTGGSYEQYF.

The chain uses TRBV28 and TRBJ2-7; TRBD1 matches at 7 bases. The CDR3 is 15 residues long. Trimming at V came to 3 bases and at J to 5 bases, leaving 10 bases not matched to a gene. The germline gives CDR1 MDHEN, CDR2 SYDVKM. The CDR3 bases are TGTGCCAGCAGTTTTGGCTCAGGGGGTTCTAACGAGCAGTACTTC. Its translation: CASSFGSGGSNEQYF.

The chain carries TRBV7-8 and TRBJ2-5; either TRBD1 or TRBD2 may supply D (5 bases each). Trimming shortened V by 11 bases and J by 2 bases, and 18 bases separated the two germline ends. CDR3 length: 14 amino acids. Germline CDR1 SGHVS, CDR2 FQNEAQ. The CDR3 spells CAPRGERGQETQYF. The CDR3 DNA reads TGTGCCCCGAGAGGGGAAAGGGGACAAGAGACCCAGTACTTC.

V usage is TRBV5-1 and J usage is TRBJ1-2; possibly TRBD1 for D (5 bases). The CDR3 runs 15 residues. The V end lost 0 bases, the J end lost 7 bases, and 16 bases lay between the germline ends. Germline CDR1 and CDR2: SGHRS and YFSETQ. CDR3 DNA sequence: TGCGCCAGCAGCTTGGTCGGGACCGTTAAGTCTGGCTACACCTTC. As protein: CASSLVGTVKSGYTF.

V and J are TRBV2 and TRBJ2-7; D is unresolved. The germline CDR1 and CDR2 sequences are SNHLY and FYNNEI. Between the trimmed V and J ends, which lost 0 bases and 2 bases, there was a span of 11 bases. The CDR3 totals 15 residues. The CDR3 sequence is CASSEALRPAYEQYF. CDR3 nucleotides: TGTGCCAGCAGTGAAGCGCTTCGACCCGCCTACGAGCAGTACTTC.

The J gene is TRBJ2-1, the V gene TRBV7-9; D remains ambiguous. CDR1 SEHNR and CDR2 FQNEAQ come from the germline V gene (reference sequence). The CDR3 has 12 amino acids. Trimming pared 5 bases from V and 3 bases from J, leaving 5 bases between. CDR3 DNA: TGTGCCAGCAGCCAAGTCTACAATGAGCAGTTCTTC. It yields the protein CASSQVYNEQFF.

This sequence joins TRBV5-4 and TRBJ2-1, with a tentative D call TRBD1 (6 bases). Trimming took 0 bases from V and 7 from J, leaving 11 bases between them. CDR1 SGHNT and CDR2 YYREEE come from the germline V gene (reference sequence). The CDR3 covers 14 residues. The CDR3 loop is CASSLGGPDNEQFF. CDR3 sequence (DNA): TGTGCCAGCAGCTTGGGGGGGCCAGATAATGAGCAGTTCTTC.

This chain connects TRBV28 to TRBJ1-3, with D maybe TRBD1 (6 bases). V was shortened by 4 bases and J by 0 bases, with 10 bases between the two germline ends. The CDR3 loop spans 15 amino acids. In germline, CDR1 is MDHEN, CDR2 SYDVKM. CDR3 nucleotides: TGTGCCAGCAGTTCCGGACAGAGCTCTGGAAACACCATATATTTT. Its translation is CASSSGQSSGNTIYF.

The V and J genes are TRBV7-2 and TRBJ2-1, with 7 bases fitting TRBD2. Germline loops: CDR1 SGHTA, CDR2 FQGNSA. This CDR3 has 15 residues. V lost 1 base and J lost 3; bases outside the gene matches: 3. The CDR3 spells CASSLVASGYNEQFF. CDR3 nucleotide sequence: TGTGCCAGCAGCTTAGTAGCTAGCGGCTACAATGAGCAGTTCTTC.

This clone came up once. V gene TRBV28 combines with J gene TRBJ1-2, with D possibly being TRBD1 (6 bases). The CDR3 length is 15 residues. Germline V gene data show CDR1 as MDHEN and CDR2 as SYDVKM. Trimming shortened V by 7 bases and J by 6 bases, and 21 bases separated the two germline ends. DNA for the CDR3: TGTGCCAGCACTCCTTCCTTCCCTCGACAGGATGGCTACACCTTC. It codes for CASTPSFPRQDGYTF.

The genes are TRBV19 and TRBJ2-1; D gene uncertain. This CDR3 region has 17 residues. V was shortened by 1 base and J by 2 bases, with 15 bases between the two germline ends. The germline gives CDR1 LNHDA, CDR2 SQIVND (reference sequence). Here the CDR3 DNA reads TGTGCCAGTAGTATAGGGGTCAGACTGAGAGCCTACAATGAGCAGTTCTTC. Encoded protein: CASSIGVRLRAYNEQFF. Variable domain in full (rest from reference TRBV19 and TRBJ2-1): DGGITQSPKYLFRKEGQNVTLSCEQNLNHDAMYWYRQDPGQGLRLIYYSQIVNDFQKGDIAEGYSVSREKKESFPLTVTSAQKNPTAFYLCASSIGVRLRAYNEQFFGPGTRLTVL.

This clone has only a few counts. The chain uses TRBV5-6 and TRBJ2-7, with D maybe TRBD2 (5 bases). The CDR3 spans 15 residues. Trimming stripped 2 bases from V and 1 base from J, with 13 bases between. Germline-derived CDR1 and CDR2 are SGHDT and YYEEEE. CDR3 coding DNA: TGTGCCAGCAGCTTCAGTGCTAGCCCGTCCTACGAGCAGTACTTC. Its translation is CASSFSASPSYEQYF.